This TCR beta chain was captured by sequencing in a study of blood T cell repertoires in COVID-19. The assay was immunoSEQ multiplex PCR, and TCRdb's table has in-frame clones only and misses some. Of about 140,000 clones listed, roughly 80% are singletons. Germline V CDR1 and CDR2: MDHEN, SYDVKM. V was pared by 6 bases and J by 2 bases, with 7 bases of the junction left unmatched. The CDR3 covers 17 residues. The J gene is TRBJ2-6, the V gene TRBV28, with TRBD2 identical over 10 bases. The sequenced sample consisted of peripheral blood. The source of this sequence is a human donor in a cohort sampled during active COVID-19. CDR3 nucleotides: TGTGCCAGCAGCCTAGCGGGGGTCCGAGCTGGGGCCAACGTCCTGACTTTC. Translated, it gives CASSLAGVRAGANVLTF.